Listed below are T cell receptor beta chains from one sample, sequenced in a study of circulating and synovial CD4+ cells in juvenile arthritis. The assay was immunoSEQ multiplex PCR, and TCRdb's table has in-frame clones only and misses some. The sample lists about 33,000 clones; about 95% were seen once. The specimen was CD4+ T cells from blood. The receptors were gathered from a human donor with juvenile idiopathic arthritis. Both conserved end residues are part of each CDR3.

J gene: TRBJ1-4
V gene: TRBV2
CDR3 protein: CASRTGTGDEKLFF

J gene: TRBJ2-1
V gene: TRBV7-8
CDR3 protein: CASSPPGGYNEQFF

J gene: TRBJ2-5
V gene: TRBV7-3
CDR3 protein: CASSLTGTGGFETQYF

J gene: TRBJ1-4
V gene: TRBV28
CDR3 protein: CASSFLNEKLFF

J gene: TRBJ2-2
V gene: TRBV14
CDR3 protein: CASRLQGTGELFF

J gene: TRBJ2-7
V gene: TRBV18
CDR3 protein: CASSQRGRGSYEQYF

J gene: TRBJ2-7
V gene: TRBV18
CDR3 protein: CASSPQRQGNYEQYF

J gene: TRBJ1-2
V gene: TRBV29-1
CDR3 protein: CSTREGSGYTF

J gene: TRBJ2-7
V gene: TRBV11-3
CDR3 protein: CASSLEERYEQYF

J gene: TRBJ2-5
V gene: TRBV7-2
CDR3 protein: CASSLVDRGGETQYF

J gene: TRBJ2-7
V gene: TRBV15
CDR3 protein: CATSRPGQGSYEQYF

J gene: TRBJ1-1
V gene: TRBV5-1
CDR3 protein: CASSDLWDRGQRKAFF

J gene: TRBJ1-2
V gene: TRBV2
CDR3 protein: CASSEVGQTLIYGYTF

J gene: TRBJ2-7
V gene: TRBV7-2
CDR3 protein: CASSQRDRGYEQYF

J gene: TRBJ2-3
V gene: TRBV2
CDR3 protein: CASSAGTSKKTDTQYF

J gene: TRBJ1-5
V gene: TRBV19
CDR3 protein: CASSGGDRDGSNQPQHF

J gene: TRBJ1-2
V gene: TRBV4-2
CDR3 protein: CASSQGPPGDTNYGYTF

J gene: TRBJ1-1
V gene: TRBV5-6
CDR3 protein: CASSLVSDRGNTEAFF

J gene: TRBJ1-5
V gene: TRBV19
CDR3 protein: CASSIDRASNQPQHF

J gene: TRBJ2-7
V gene: TRBV19
CDR3 protein: CASSRGDQGAPYEQYF

J gene: TRBJ2-1
V gene: TRBV11-2
CDR3 protein: CASSLGQYNEQFF

J gene: TRBJ2-5
V gene: TRBV11-1
CDR3 protein: CASSLVAQVRETQYF

J gene: TRBJ2-3
V gene: TRBV5-1
CDR3 protein: CASRDSLSTDTQYF

J gene: TRBJ2-2
V gene: TRBV7-9
CDR3 protein: CASSLDGESTGELFF

J gene: TRBJ2-2
V gene: TRBV9
CDR3 protein: CASSVRQNTGELFF

J gene: TRBJ2-1
V gene: TRBV28
CDR3 protein: CASSLSREGVFGSYNEQFF

J gene: TRBJ2-7
V gene: TRBV28
CDR3 protein: CASSYGAGGDVKQYF

J gene: TRBJ2-3
V gene: TRBV15
CDR3 protein: CATSRDDMGLYTDTQYF

J gene: TRBJ2-2
V gene: TRBV7-9
CDR3 protein: CASRSGRVDGGELFF

J gene: TRBJ2-3
V gene: TRBV5-1
CDR3 protein: CASSPRAPRADTQYF

J gene: TRBJ2-1
V gene: TRBV28
CDR3 protein: CASSQTFGGSRSYNEQFF

J gene: TRBJ2-1
V gene: TRBV5-1
CDR3 protein: CASSLDGNEQFF

J gene: TRBJ2-7
V gene: TRBV10-1
CDR3 protein: CASSENRDRGVIAYEQYF

J gene: TRBJ2-1
V gene: TRBV7-3
CDR3 protein: CASSLSQWAYRPNEQFF

J gene: TRBJ1-2
V gene: TRBV14
CDR3 protein: CASSQVPGGGAGYTF

J gene: TRBJ2-7
V gene: TRBV6-6
CDR3 protein: CASSSPGSIGGEQYF

J gene: TRBJ2-2
V gene: TRBV5-1
CDR3 protein: CASSLRGGETGELFF

J gene: TRBJ1-6
V gene: TRBV15
CDR3 protein: CATSRGTGDNSPLHF

J gene: TRBJ2-5
V gene: TRBV5-8
CDR3 protein: CASSLGQGETQYF

J gene: TRBJ1-6
V gene: TRBV10-3
CDR3 protein: CAISESPAGNSPLHF

J gene: TRBJ1-2
V gene: TRBV11-2
CDR3 protein: CASSFRSPGQGNYGYTF

J gene: TRBJ1-2
V gene: TRBV5-4
CDR3 protein: CASTQGGADGYTF

J gene: TRBJ2-2
V gene: TRBV4-1
CDR3 protein: CASSQVRYTGELFF

J gene: TRBJ1-5
V gene: TRBV6-6
CDR3 protein: CASSSEGPQHF

J gene: TRBJ2-7
V gene: TRBV27
CDR3 protein: CASSLYLTVPNEQYF

J gene: TRBJ2-1
V gene: TRBV27
CDR3 protein: CASRFDRVVGEQFF

J gene: TRBJ1-6
V gene: TRBV29-1
CDR3 protein: CSVESAGAGLSPLHF

J gene: TRBJ1-2
V gene: TRBV30
CDR3 protein: CAWIPSGKAPRGYTF

J gene: TRBJ2-7
V gene: TRBV5-4
CDR3 protein: CASSSGTGGLRYF

J gene: TRBJ1-5
V gene: TRBV6-6
CDR3 protein: CATKTGSQPQHF